A selection of T cell receptor beta chains follows, all from one sample in a study of blood T cell repertoires in COVID-19. Profiling relied on immunoSEQ multiplex PCR, and the TCRdb table lists in-frame clones only, not all of them. The sample includes approximately 93,000 clones, 88% of them seen just once. Sequencing input: peripheral blood. The receptors shown here come from a man in his forties or fifties with COVID-19, enrolled during active disease. Each CDR3 is given with its conserved first and last residue. The D gene is left open where the match is weak. Rows may omit the clone size; those that give it use once, few, many or a size class.

V gene	J gene	D gene	clone size	CDR3 protein	CDR3 DNA
TRBV1	TRBJ1-6	-	few	CTSSQDGEGSPLHF	TGCACCAGCAGCCAAGACGGGGAGGGTTCACCCCTCCACTTT
TRBV5-4	TRBJ1-1	-	-	CASSSAPGSGTEAFF	TGTGCCAGCAGCTCCGCCCCGGGTAGTGGCACTGAAGCTTTCTTT
TRBV30	TRBJ2-5	-	once	CAWSVPAGALQETQYF	TGTGCCTGGAGTGTACCCGCGGGGGCCCTCCAAGAGACCCAGTACTTC
TRBV18	TRBJ1-1	-	-	CASSPRQGSNEAFF	TGTGCCAGCTCACCCCGGCAGGGGTCGAATGAAGCTTTCTTT
TRBV29-1	TRBJ2-1	-	-	CSVVHYNEQFF	TGCAGCGTCGTACACTACAATGAGCAGTTCTTC
TRBV1	TRBJ2-3	-	-	CTSSQPLSGGAGGTQYF	TGCACCAGCAGCCAACCACTATCCGGGGGGGCAGGGGGGACGCAGTATTTT
TRBV5-1	TRBJ2-3	TRBD2	once	CASSFRLAGGTDTQYF	TGCGCCAGCAGCTTCAGACTAGCGGGCGGCACAGATACGCAGTATTTT
TRBV6-1	TRBJ1-1	-	-	CASSEPTLMNTEAFF	TGTGCCAGCAGTGAACCTACTTTAATGAACACTGAAGCTTTCTTT
TRBV5-5	TRBJ1-2	-	-	CASSTSLGPSGYGYTF	TGTGCCAGCAGCACCTCTCTGGGCCCCTCGGGGTATGGCTACACCTTC
TRBV5-5	TRBJ2-2	TRBD2	-	CASSSEGTSGGSTGELFF	TGTGCCAGCAGCTCTGAGGGCACTAGCGGGGGGAGTACCGGGGAGCTGTTTTTT